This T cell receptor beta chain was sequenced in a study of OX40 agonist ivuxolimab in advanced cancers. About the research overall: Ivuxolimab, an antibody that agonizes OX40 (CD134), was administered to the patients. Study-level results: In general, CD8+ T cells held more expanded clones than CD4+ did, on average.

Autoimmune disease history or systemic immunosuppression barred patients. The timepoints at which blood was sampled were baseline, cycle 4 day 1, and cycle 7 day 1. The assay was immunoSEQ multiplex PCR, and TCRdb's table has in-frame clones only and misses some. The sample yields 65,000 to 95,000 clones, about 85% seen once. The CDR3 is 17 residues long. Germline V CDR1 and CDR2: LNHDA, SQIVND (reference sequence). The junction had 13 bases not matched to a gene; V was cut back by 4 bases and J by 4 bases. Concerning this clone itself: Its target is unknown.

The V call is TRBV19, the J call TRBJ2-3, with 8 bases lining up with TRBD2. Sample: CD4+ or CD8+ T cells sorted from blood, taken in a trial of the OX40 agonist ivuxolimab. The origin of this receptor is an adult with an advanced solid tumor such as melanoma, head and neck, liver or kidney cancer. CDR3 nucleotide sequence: TGTGCCAGTAGTAAGAGACCGGGACTAGATTTCTCAGATACGCAGTATTTT. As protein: CASSKRPGLDFSDTQYF.